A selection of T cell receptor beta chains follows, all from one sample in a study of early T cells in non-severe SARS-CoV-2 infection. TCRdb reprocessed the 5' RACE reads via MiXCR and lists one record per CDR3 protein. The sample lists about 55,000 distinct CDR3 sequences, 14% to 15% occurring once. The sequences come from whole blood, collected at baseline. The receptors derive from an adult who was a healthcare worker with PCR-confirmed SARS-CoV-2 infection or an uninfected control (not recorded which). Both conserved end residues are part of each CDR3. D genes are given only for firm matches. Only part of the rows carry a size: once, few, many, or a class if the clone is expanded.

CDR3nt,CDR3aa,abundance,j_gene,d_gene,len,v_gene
TGCGCCAGCAGCTCCCAAGGCGGGGTTAAGGGAGATACGCAGTATTTT,CASSSQGGVKGDTQYF,few,TRBJ2-3,NA,16,TRBV5-1
TGTGCCAGCAGCCAGACTAGCGGGGGCCACTCCTACAATGAGCAGTTCTTC,CASSQTSGGHSYNEQFF,few,TRBJ2-1,TRBD2,17,TRBV28
TGCAGTGCTAGATGGGAAAAGGGCTATGGCTACACCTTC,CSARWEKGYGYTF,NA,TRBJ1-2,NA,13,TRBV20-1
TGTGCCAGCAGGGAGTCAGGGATCTCCTACGAGCAGTACTTC,CASRESGISYEQYF,NA,TRBJ2-7,NA,14,TRBV2
TGCAGAGCCGGGACAGAGGTAGAGACCCAGTACTTC,CRAGTEVETQYF,many,TRBJ2-5,TRBD1,12,TRBV29-1
TGTGCCAGCAGCCGACGGTTAGGGGGGCACGAGACCCAGTACTTC,CASSRRLGGHETQYF,NA,TRBJ2-5,NA,15,TRBV7-9
TGTGCCAGCACCCAACGCCCAGGGGGCAGTGGGGGCTACACCTTC,CASTQRPGGSGGYTF,NA,TRBJ1-2,TRBD1,15,TRBV28
TGTGCCATCACGGACACCATGAACACTGAAGCTTTCTTT,CAITDTMNTEAFF,NA,TRBJ1-1,NA,13,TRBV10-3
TGCGCCAGCAGCTTGGGGACTAGCGGGACGGGTGAGCAGTTCTTC,CASSLGTSGTGEQFF,NA,TRBJ2-1,TRBD2,15,TRBV5-1
TGCAGCGTTGAAGAGGGACAGTCTGGGGCCAACGTCCTGACTTTC,CSVEEGQSGANVLTF,NA,TRBJ2-6,TRBD1,15,TRBV29-1
TGTGCCAGCAGCAAAGTATCGGAGGGGCGCTTCTACGAGCAGTACTTC,CASSKVSEGRFYEQYF,NA,TRBJ2-7,NA,16,TRBV21-1